Listed below are T cell receptor beta chains from one sample, sequenced in a study of blood T cell repertoires in COVID-19. Only in-frame clones appear in the TCRdb table, and some are missing; sequencing was by immunoSEQ multiplex PCR. The sample records about 190,000 clones, about 88% being singletons. The sample taken for sequencing was peripheral blood. These receptors all come from a woman aged 40 to 50 who had recovered from COVID-19. The CDR3 runs from the conserved cysteine through the conserved F or W.

V gene	CDR3 protein
TRBV12-5	CASRPGAGGNQPQHF
TRBV18	CASSPPSVGPTGELFF
TRBV19	CASSLGGSTDTQYF
TRBV2	CASSEGSGRTNEQFF
TRBV5-6	CASSLVTRQGSGNTIYF
TRBV19	CASSKPPNNEQFF
TRBV4-3	CASSQEGWEEQFF
TRBV29-1	CSVESQGHEQYF
TRBV5-1	CASSRDNSYNEQFF
TRBV5-1	CASTMGWELFF
TRBV11-3	CASSPTSGSSEQFF
TRBV7-2	CASSRAYEQYF
TRBV23-1	CASSQSVRVGEKLFF
TRBV27	CASSNIRDRDYGYTF
TRBV18	CASSPNAIGTDTQYF
TRBV27	CASSSFRPRGGDNGYTF
TRBV19	CASSTWLAGETQYF
TRBV19	CASSIVRGRDYGYTF
TRBV3-1/TRBV3-2	CASSQEALLAGYAEQFF
TRBV27	CASSLLSSGSGYTQYF
TRBV4-2	CASSQGGLQGNLYEQYF
TRBV7-3	CASSQGLAGVDTQYF
TRBV19	CASTPGLATYNEQFF
TRBV3-1/TRBV3-2	CASSPSEDSPLHF
TRBV19	CASNSGQGQETQYF
TRBV6-5	CASSYSRQGTYEQYF
TRBV30	CAWRGGRGLQETQYF
TRBV7-9	CASSTTGSNYEQYF
TRBV10-3	CAISERTGENSSPLHF
TRBV5-1	CASSLGPGWDQPQHF
TRBV4-1	CASSQKGDRANTEAFF
TRBV30	CAWSKYFGGTEAFF
TRBV5-1	CASSVRDRGRDGYTF
TRBV28	CASSFSQGARNTEAFF
TRBV30	CAWSGGSLSYNEQFF
TRBV9	CASSVGGVGNTIYF
TRBV5-1	CASSLDGDWSQPQHF
TRBV10-3	CAISESKSPSGDQETQYF
TRBV28	CASSLAGEVSGGYTF
TRBV6-5	CASSYAWNTEAFF
TRBV28	CASSLEGAPGNTIYF
TRBV20-1	CSASQGSSGNTIYF
TRBV19	CASSTRTSGSSYEQYF
TRBV3-1/TRBV3-2	CASSQAFVMNTEAFF
TRBV5-1	CASSLAEPNIQYF
TRBV27	CASSLSPGYNYGYTF
TRBV6-5	CASSRDRGIIEPQHF
TRBV13	CASSGQGDGTEAFF
TRBV7-2	CASSLPGSAKNIQYF
TRBV7-2	CASSLEVSSYNEQFF
TRBV7-9	CASSLLADNQPQHF
TRBV28	CASSDPNTGWQYF
TRBV20-1	CSASFSGTGLSGNTIYF
TRBV6-5	CASSQGSSYEQYF
TRBV10-2	CASSSTTAGYTF
TRBV5-1	CASSLGGVNSYNEQFF
TRBV7-2	CASSPTPPDRGYTF
TRBV11-2	CASSLDPSSYEQYF
TRBV4-1	CASSQDDRRNTEAFF